Following are 8 T cell receptor beta chains from one sample sequenced in a study of cytomegalovirus exposure and HLA in healthy donors (TCRdb year 2017). The method behind the library was the immunoSEQ multiplex PCR assay. For the multiplex PCR, a mixture combining 60 forward primers for TCR Vbeta segments and 13 reverse primers for TCR Jbeta segments was used. In its TCRdb copy, this immuneACCESS table keeps in-frame sequences only and misses some clones. Where compared with another copy, unresolved V genes explain less than half of these, and the others have no known cause. Counted in this sample were 110,000 or so clones; approximately 80% of them appeared once. About 1.7% of the sample belongs to the ten largest clones. Sequencing was done on a sample of PBMCs. These receptors came from a middle-aged man in good health and CMV-seronegative.

The chain links TRBV6-5 to TRBJ1-1; 7 positions agree with TRBD1. This CDR3 region has 14 residues. Looked up from germline, CDR1 is MNHEY and CDR2 is SVGAGI. Germline trimming cut 2 bases from V and 5 bases from J; bases unmatched to any gene: 5. CDR3 in DNA: TGTGCCAGCAGTTACGGGGACAGCCCTACTGAAGCTTTCTTT. It codes for CASSYGDSPTEAFF.

The chain employs TRBV4-1 and TRBJ2-2; 9 nucleotides line up with TRBD1. J lost 6 bases, V lost 5 bases, and 4 bases had no gene match. The germline V gene encodes CDR1 MGHRA and CDR2 YSYEKL. The CDR3 extends over 14 amino acids. The CDR3 DNA reads as TGCGCCAGCAGCGGGACAGGGCGCTCCGGGGAGCTGTTTTTT. It codes for CASSGTGRSGELFF.

This chain links TRBV29-1 with TRBJ1-2; D not resolved. The length of the CDR3 is 14 residues. Germline assignment: CDR1 SQVTM and CDR2 ANQGSEA. V was trimmed by 0 bases and J by 5 bases, leaving 13 bases between them. Here the CDR3 DNA reads TGCAGCGTTGAAGAACGGGGAGCTAGGTATGGCTACACCTTC. Translating it yields CSVEERGARYGYTF.

The V call is TRBV15, the J call TRBJ2-5, with 8 bases identical to TRBD2. This CDR3 has 16 residues. The V and J ends lost 6 bases and 3 bases, in that order; junction bases with no gene match: 12. Germline CDR1 and CDR2: LNHNV and YYDKDF (reference sequence). DNA for the CDR3: TGTGCCACCAGTCTCTTTAGCGGGGCTGCCGAAGAGACCCAGTACTTC. Its translation is CATSLFSGAAEETQYF.

The rearrangement joins TRBV5-1 to TRBJ2-1, with D perhaps matching TRBD2 (5 bases). V gave up 0 bases and J gave up 0 bases, with 10 bases separating them. The CDR3 spans 16 residues. Germline lookup yields CDR1 SGHRS and CDR2 YFSETQ. The CDR3 nucleotides are TGCGCCAGCAGCTTGGTATCGGGGAACTCCTACAATGAGCAGTTCTTC. As protein: CASSLVSGNSYNEQFF.

The rearrangement joins TRBV6-5 to TRBJ2-7; TRBD1 matches at 9 bases. The CDR3 spans 15 residues. The J segment lost 1 base and the V segment lost 7 bases, leaving 8 bases of the junction unmatched. Looked up from germline, CDR1 is MNHEY and CDR2 is SVGAGI. Here the CDR3 reads CASTLSGTGSYEQYF. As DNA, the CDR3 is TGTGCCAGCACCCTCTCCGGGACAGGGTCCTACGAGCAGTACTTC.

The chain is built from TRBV30 and TRBJ1-4; no reliable D call. CDR1 GTSNPN and CDR2 SVGIG come from the germline V gene (reference sequence). The CDR3 is made up of 11 amino acids. This CDR3 reads CAYWRGEKLFF. The CDR3 nucleotides read TGTGCTTACTGGCGAGGAGAAAAACTGTTTTTT.

As regards this clone: The sample carries other DNA sequences with the same CDR3. The V call is TRBV29-1, the J call TRBJ1-1; D gene ambiguous. The germline gives CDR1 SQVTM, CDR2 ANQGSEA. The CDR3 is 12 residues long. Trimming took 3 bases from V and 0 from J, leaving 5 bases between them. The CDR3 reads CSVDSVNTEAFF. The CDR3 bases are TGCAGCGTTGATTCCGTGAACACTGAAGCTTTCTTT.